Below, 32 T cell receptor beta chains from the same sample are listed, as sequenced in a study of T cells expressing NK-cell markers. After re-calling the 5' RACE reads, TCRdb lists one entry per CDR3 protein, DNA absent. The sample has 350,000 to 500,000 distinct CDR3 sequences; the top ten hold less than 7.5%. Sequencing was performed on blood T cells: a sorted CD56 or NKG2C T cell subset, CD4+ or CD8+ T cells, or bulk PBMC T cells (not recorded which). All receptors come from a woman aged 18 to 75 in good health.

The V and J genes are TRBV29-1 and TRBJ1-5. The germline V gene encodes CDR1 SQVTM and CDR2 ANQGSEA. CDR3 size: 11 residues. The chain's CDR3 is CSVGSNQPQHF.

The rearrangement uses TRBV4-2 and TRBJ2-5; the TCRdb call, TRBD1, lacks DNA for checking. The CDR3 is made up of 16 amino acids. Germline V gene sequence: CDR1 LGHNA, CDR2 YNFKEQ. CDR3 sequence reads: CASSPSGQAVAETQYF.

The rearrangement uses TRBV4-2 and TRBJ1-6; with no DNA, the TCRdb D assignment of TRBD1 cannot be verified. Germline V gives CDR1 LGHNA, CDR2 YNFKEQ. The CDR3 loop spans 14 amino acids. The CDR3 here is CASSPGQYNSPLHF.

V usage is TRBV5-1 and J usage is TRBJ2-3; the TRBD2 assignment by TCRdb is unverifiable without DNA. Per germline, CDR1 SGHRS and CDR2 YFSETQ. The CDR3 is 15 residues long. The CDR3 loop reads CASSSRGLDLDTQYF.

The genes are TRBV6-2 or TRBV6-3 and TRBJ2-3; with no DNA, the TCRdb D assignment of TRBD1 cannot be verified. The length of the CDR3 is 13 residues. The germline V gene encodes CDR1 MNHEY and CDR2 SVGEGT. CDR3 loop: CASTHRPEDTQYF.

The chain carries TRBV27 and TRBJ2-1; with no DNA, the TCRdb D assignment of TRBD2 cannot be verified. Germline-derived CDR1 and CDR2 are MNHEY and SMNVEV (reference sequence). The CDR3 has 15 residues. The CDR3 loop reads CASTRGLAGLNEQFF.

The chain recombines TRBV6-5 with TRBJ2-1; the D gene TCRdb calls, TRBD1, cannot be checked with no DNA. The CDR3 spans 16 residues. Germline V gives CDR1 MNHEY, CDR2 SVGAGI. CDR3: CASSSRRFGGYNEQFF.

The CDR3 here is CSARAPLSGTSEQYF. The chain couples TRBV20-1 to TRBJ2-7; TCRdb calls TRBD2, which cannot be checked without DNA. The CDR3 runs 15 residues. CDR1 DFQATT and CDR2 SNEGSKA come from the germline V gene (reference sequence).

This chain links TRBV7-2 with TRBJ2-3; the D call from TCRdb, TRBD1, cannot be confirmed without DNA. The CDR3 spans 15 residues. Germline V gene lookup returns CDR1 SGHTA and CDR2 FQGNSA. The CDR3 region is CASFSQGAQQDTQYF.

The chain is built from TRBV29-1 and TRBJ1-2; TCRdb picks TRBD1, but there is no DNA to check that call. Germline values: CDR1 SQVTM, CDR2 ANQGSEA. There are 11 residues in the CDR3. CDR3 region: CSAGDFSGYTF.

This rearrangement joins TRBV6-1 to TRBJ2-2; TCRdb gives TRBD1 as the D gene, but with no DNA this cannot be confirmed. The CDR3 spans 14 residues. Germline CDR1 and CDR2: MNHNS and SASEGT. CDR3 sequence reads: CASLRDRLTGELFF.

This chain joins TRBV4-3 and TRBJ2-5; the D call from TCRdb, TRBD1, cannot be confirmed without DNA. From germline, CDR1 is LGHNA and CDR2 YSLEER. This CDR3 contains 17 residues. CDR3 loop: CASSQFWGQTPQETQYF.

V is TRBV30 and J is TRBJ2-2. The CDR3 extends over 13 amino acids. Germline assignment: CDR1 GTSNPN and CDR2 SVGIG (reference sequence). CDR3: CAWSDGNTGELFF.

The V call is TRBV9, the J call TRBJ2-7. Germline V gene sequence: CDR1 SGDLS, CDR2 YYNGEE. CDR3 length: 14 residues. CDR3 loop: CASSVEPTHYEQYF.

The rearrangement links TRBV5-5 to TRBJ2-1; TCRdb's D gene call, TRBD1, goes unchecked for lack of DNA. This CDR3 has 16 amino acids. Germline V lookup: CDR1 SGHKS, CDR2 YYEKEE (reference sequence). The CDR3 here is CASSPPVPSSYNEQFF. The full variable domain, with the rest looked up from reference TRBV5-5 and TRBJ2-1, is DAGVTQSPTHLIKTRGQQVTLRCSPISGHKSVSWYQQVLGQGPQFIFQYYEKEERGRGNFPDRFSARQFPNYSSELNVNALLLGDSALYLCASSPPVPSSYNEQFFGPGTRLTVL.

The chain recombines TRBV7-2 with TRBJ2-1; checking the TCRdb D call of TRBD1 is not possible without DNA. Germline CDR1 SGHTA, CDR2 FQGNSA. CDR3 length: 15 residues. CDR3 sequence reads: CASSLNAGAYNEQFF.

The chain combines TRBV12-3 or TRBV12-4 with TRBJ1-3. This CDR3 is 15 amino acids long. CDR3 region: CASSRTLAEGNTIYF.

This rearrangement joins TRBV5-5 to TRBJ2-7; TCRdb's D call, TRBD2, is unchecked because there is no DNA. Germline V gene sequence: CDR1 SGHKS, CDR2 YYEKEE (reference sequence). The CDR3 covers 17 residues. This CDR3 is CASSLPMGLAGVIEQYF.

The chain recombines TRBV19 with TRBJ2-1; the TRBD1 assignment by TCRdb is unverifiable without DNA. This CDR3 region has 15 residues. The germline CDR1 and CDR2 sequences are LNHDA and SQIVND (reference sequence). The CDR3 is CASSIGTRAYNEQFF. The whole variable domain, remainder taken from reference TRBV19 and TRBJ2-1, is DGGITQSPKYLFRKEGQNVTLSCEQNLNHDAMYWYRQDPGQGLRLIYYSQIVNDFQKGDIAEGYSVSREKKESFPLTVTSAQKNPTAFYLCASSIGTRAYNEQFFGPGTRLTVL.

The gene calls are TRBV20-1 and TRBJ2-6; TCRdb's D gene call, TRBD1, goes unchecked for lack of DNA. CDR3 size: 16 residues. Germline CDR1 and CDR2: DFQATT and SNEGSKA (reference sequence). CDR3 protein: CSARGQAGSGANVLTF.

The rearrangement joins TRBV29-1 to TRBJ2-1; no DNA is available, so the TRBD2 call from TCRdb remains unchecked. Looked up from germline, CDR1 is SQVTM and CDR2 is ANQGSEA. CDR3 length: 17 residues. Here the CDR3 reads CSAQGSGRDPSYNEQFF.

The gene calls are TRBV29-1 and TRBJ2-4; there is no DNA to check the TCRdb D call of TRBD1. CDR1 is SQVTM, CDR2 ANQGSEA, per germline. This CDR3 spans 14 amino acids. The CDR3 spells CSVTGQGGKNIQYF.

The chain recombines TRBV4-3 with TRBJ2-6. CDR1 and CDR2 (germline): LGHNA, YSLEER. The CDR3 extends over 15 amino acids. The CDR3 loop reads CASSPGNSGANVLTF.

The chain links TRBV30 to TRBJ2-7. Germline V gene lookup returns CDR1 GTSNPN and CDR2 SVGIG (reference sequence). The CDR3 is made up of 11 amino acids. CDR3: CAWSLTREQYF.

The rearrangement joins TRBV20-1 to TRBJ2-1. The germline V gene has CDR1 DFQATT and CDR2 SNEGSKA (reference sequence). The CDR3 has 11 residues. The CDR3 sequence: CSASRPNEQFF.

The chain recombines TRBV7-9 with TRBJ2-5; there is no DNA to check the TCRdb D call of TRBD1. Germline values: CDR1 SEHNR, CDR2 FQNEAQ (reference sequence). The CDR3 consists of 14 residues. CDR3 residues: CASSRTGLEETQYF. The whole variable domain, filled in from reference TRBV7-9 and TRBJ2-5, reads DTGVSQNPRHKITKRGQNVTFRCDPISEHNRLYWYRQTLGQGPEFLTYFQNEAQLEKSRLLSDRFSAERPKGSFSTLEIQRTEQGDSAMYLCASSRTGLEETQYFGPGTRLLVL.

The genes are TRBV10-3 and TRBJ2-7. There are 14 residues in the CDR3. The germline V gene encodes CDR1 ENHRY and CDR2 SYGVKD. The CDR3 spells CAISESTGPYEQYF.

This chain connects TRBV12-3 or TRBV12-4 to TRBJ2-2. The CDR3 covers 13 residues. The CDR3: CASRVVGTGELFF.

The gene calls are TRBV25-1 and TRBJ1-6; the D call of TRBD1 rests on TCRdb alone, since no DNA is present to check it. The CDR3 has 13 amino acids. Germline CDR1 is MGHDK and CDR2 is SYGVNS. CDR3 loop: CASRGQGYSPLHF.

The chain employs TRBV7-9 and TRBJ2-5. Germline CDR1 is SEHNR and CDR2 is FQNEAQ (reference sequence). The CDR3 consists of 12 residues. CDR3: CASSSIRETQYF. Looking up the rest from reference TRBV7-9 and TRBJ2-5 gives the full variable domain: DTGVSQNPRHKITKRGQNVTFRCDPISEHNRLYWYRQTLGQGPEFLTYFQNEAQLEKSRLLSDRFSAERPKGSFSTLEIQRTEQGDSAMYLCASSSIRETQYFGPGTRLLVL.

This chain joins TRBV4-2 and TRBJ2-3. Germline CDR1 LGHNA, CDR2 YNFKEQ. The CDR3 has 11 amino acids. The CDR3 sequence: CASSQRDTQYF.

This sequence joins TRBV7-2 and TRBJ2-1; there is no DNA to check the TCRdb D call of TRBD2. Per germline, CDR1 SGHTA and CDR2 FQGNSA. This CDR3 comprises 16 residues. This CDR3 reads CASSLAVLAGVSEQFF.